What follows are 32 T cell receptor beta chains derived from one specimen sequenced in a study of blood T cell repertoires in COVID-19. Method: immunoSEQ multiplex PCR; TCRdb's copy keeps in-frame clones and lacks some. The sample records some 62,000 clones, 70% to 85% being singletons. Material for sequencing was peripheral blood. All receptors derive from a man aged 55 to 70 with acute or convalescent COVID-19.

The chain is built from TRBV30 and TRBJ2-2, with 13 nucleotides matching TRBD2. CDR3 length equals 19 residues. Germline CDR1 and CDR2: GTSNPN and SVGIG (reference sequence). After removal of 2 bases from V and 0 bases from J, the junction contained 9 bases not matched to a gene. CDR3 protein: CAWSPPGLAGTTNTGELFF. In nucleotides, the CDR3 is TGTGCCTGGAGTCCTCCGGGACTAGCGGGAACCACGAACACCGGGGAGCTGTTTTTT.

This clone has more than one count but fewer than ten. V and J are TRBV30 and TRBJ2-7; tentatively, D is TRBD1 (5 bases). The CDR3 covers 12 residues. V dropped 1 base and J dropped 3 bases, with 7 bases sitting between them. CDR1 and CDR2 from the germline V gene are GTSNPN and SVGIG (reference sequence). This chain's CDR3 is CAWSEQGYEQYF. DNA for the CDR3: TGTGCCTGGAGTGAGCAGGGCTACGAGCAGTACTTC.

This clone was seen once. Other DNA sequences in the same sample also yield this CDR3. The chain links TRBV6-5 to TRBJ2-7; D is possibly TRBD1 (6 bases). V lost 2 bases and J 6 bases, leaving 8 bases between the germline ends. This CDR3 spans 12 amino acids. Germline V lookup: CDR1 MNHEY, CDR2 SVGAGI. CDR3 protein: CASSYRGGEQYF. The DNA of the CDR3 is TGTGCCAGCAGTTACAGAGGGGGCGAGCAGTACTTC.

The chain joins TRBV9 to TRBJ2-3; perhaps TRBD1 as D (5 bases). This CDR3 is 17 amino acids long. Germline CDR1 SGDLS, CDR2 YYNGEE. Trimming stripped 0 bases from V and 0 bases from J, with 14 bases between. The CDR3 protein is CASSVEGRVGSTDTQYF. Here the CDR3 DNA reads TGTGCCAGCAGCGTAGAAGGCAGGGTGGGGAGCACAGATACGCAGTATTTT.

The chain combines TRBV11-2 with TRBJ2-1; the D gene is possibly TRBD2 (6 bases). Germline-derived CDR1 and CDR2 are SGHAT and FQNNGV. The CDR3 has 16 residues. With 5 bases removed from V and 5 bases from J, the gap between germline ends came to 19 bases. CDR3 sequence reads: CASSLLAGRPDNEQFF. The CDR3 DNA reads TGTGCCAGCAGCCTACTAGCTGGGAGGCCCGACAATGAGCAGTTCTTC. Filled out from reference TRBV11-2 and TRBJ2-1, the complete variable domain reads EAGVAQSPRYKIIEKRQSVAFWCNPISGHATLYWYQQILGQGPKLLIQFQNNGVVDDSQLPKDRFSAERLKGVDSTLKIQPAKLEDSAVYLCASSLLAGRPDNEQFFGPGTRLTVL.

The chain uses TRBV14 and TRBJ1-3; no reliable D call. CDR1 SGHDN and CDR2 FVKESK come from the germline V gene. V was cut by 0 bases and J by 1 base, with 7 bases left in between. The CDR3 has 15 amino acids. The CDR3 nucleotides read TGTGCCAGCAGCCAAGATCCAGGTTCTGGAAACACCATATATTTT. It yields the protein CASSQDPGSGNTIYF.

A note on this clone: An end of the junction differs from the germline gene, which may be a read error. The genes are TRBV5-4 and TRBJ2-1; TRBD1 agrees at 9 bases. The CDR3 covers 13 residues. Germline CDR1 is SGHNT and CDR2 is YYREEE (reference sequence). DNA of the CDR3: TGTGCCAGCAGCGGTGGACAGGGGAATGAGGAGTTCTTC. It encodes CASSGGQGNEEFF.

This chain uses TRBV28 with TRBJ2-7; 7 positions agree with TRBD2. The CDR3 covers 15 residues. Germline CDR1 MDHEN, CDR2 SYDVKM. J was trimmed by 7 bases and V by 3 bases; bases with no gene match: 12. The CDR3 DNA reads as TGTGCCAGCAGTTTGGTTGTGGGAGGGCCGAAAGAGCAGTACTTC. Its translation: CASSLVVGGPKEQYF.

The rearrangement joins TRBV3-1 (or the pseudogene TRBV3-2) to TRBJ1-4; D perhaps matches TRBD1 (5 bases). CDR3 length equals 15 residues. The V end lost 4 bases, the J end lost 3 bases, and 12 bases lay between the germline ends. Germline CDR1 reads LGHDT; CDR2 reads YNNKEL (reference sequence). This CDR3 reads CASSRGVRANEKLFF. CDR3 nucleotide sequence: TGTGCCAGCAGCCGGGGGGTACGAGCTAATGAAAAACTGTTTTTT.

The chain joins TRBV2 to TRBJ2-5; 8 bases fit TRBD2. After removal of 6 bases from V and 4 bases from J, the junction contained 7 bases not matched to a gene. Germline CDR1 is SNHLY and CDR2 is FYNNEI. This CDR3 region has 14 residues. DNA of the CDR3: TGTGCCAGCAGCGGGGGGGGAGGGTCAGAGACCCAGTACTTC. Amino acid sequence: CASSGGGGSETQYF.

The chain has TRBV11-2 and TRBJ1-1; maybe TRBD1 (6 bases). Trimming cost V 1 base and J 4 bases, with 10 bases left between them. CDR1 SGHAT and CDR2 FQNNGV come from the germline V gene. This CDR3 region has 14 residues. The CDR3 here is CASSLGEGGTEAFF. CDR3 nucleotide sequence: TGTGCCAGCAGCTTAGGCGAAGGGGGCACTGAAGCTTTCTTT.

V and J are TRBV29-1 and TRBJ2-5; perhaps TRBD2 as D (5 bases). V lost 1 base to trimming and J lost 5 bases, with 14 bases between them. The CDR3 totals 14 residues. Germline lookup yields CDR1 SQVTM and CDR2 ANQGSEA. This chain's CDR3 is CSVEGLLLAETQYF. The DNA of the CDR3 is TGCAGCGTTGAAGGTTTACTGTTAGCGGAGACCCAGTACTTC.

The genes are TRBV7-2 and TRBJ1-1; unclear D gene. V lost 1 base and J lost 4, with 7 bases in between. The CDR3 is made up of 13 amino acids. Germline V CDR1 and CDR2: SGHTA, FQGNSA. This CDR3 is CASSLVPLTEAFF. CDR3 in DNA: TGTGCCAGCAGCTTAGTCCCCCTCACTGAAGCTTTCTTT.

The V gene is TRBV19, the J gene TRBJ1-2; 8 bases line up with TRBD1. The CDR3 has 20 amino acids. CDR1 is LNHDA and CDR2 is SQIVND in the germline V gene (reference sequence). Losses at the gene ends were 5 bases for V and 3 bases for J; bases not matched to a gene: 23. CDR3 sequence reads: CASSSGTGDVGEINHYGYTF. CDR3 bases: TGTGCCAGTAGTTCCGGGACAGGAGATGTCGGAGAGATCAATCACTATGGCTACACCTTC.

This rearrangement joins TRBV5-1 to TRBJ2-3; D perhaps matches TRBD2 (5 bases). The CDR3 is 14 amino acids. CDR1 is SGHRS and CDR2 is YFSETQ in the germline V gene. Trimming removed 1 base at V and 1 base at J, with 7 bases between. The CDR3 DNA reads TGCGCCAGCAGCTTGAATAGCGGCACAGATACGCAGTATTTT. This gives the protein CASSLNSGTDTQYF.

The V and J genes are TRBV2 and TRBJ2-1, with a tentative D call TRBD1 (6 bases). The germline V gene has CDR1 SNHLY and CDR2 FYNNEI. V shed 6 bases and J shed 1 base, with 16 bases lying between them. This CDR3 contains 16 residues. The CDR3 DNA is TGTGCCAGCAGAAGAGGGGGTCCCGGATCCTACAATGAGCAGTTCTTC. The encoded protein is CASRRGGPGSYNEQFF.

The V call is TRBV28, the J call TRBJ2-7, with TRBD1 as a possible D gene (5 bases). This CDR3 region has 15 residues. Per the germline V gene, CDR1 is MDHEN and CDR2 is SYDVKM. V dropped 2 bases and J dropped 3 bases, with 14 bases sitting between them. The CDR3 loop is CASSLEQDWIYEQYF. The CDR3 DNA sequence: TGTGCCAGCAGTTTAGAACAGGATTGGATCTACGAGCAGTACTTC.

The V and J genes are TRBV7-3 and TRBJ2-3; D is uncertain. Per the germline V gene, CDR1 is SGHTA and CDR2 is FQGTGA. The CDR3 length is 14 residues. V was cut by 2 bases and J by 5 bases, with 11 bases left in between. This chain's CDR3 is CASSLLGTRDTQYF. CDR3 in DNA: TGTGCCAGCAGCTTATTGGGCACACGAGATACGCAGTATTTT. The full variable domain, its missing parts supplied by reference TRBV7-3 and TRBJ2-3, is GAGVSQTPSNKVTEKGKYVELRCDPISGHTALYWYRQSLGQGPEFLIYFQGTGAADDSGLPNDRFFAVRPEGSVSTLKIQRTERGDSAVYLCASSLLGTRDTQYFGPGTRLTVL.

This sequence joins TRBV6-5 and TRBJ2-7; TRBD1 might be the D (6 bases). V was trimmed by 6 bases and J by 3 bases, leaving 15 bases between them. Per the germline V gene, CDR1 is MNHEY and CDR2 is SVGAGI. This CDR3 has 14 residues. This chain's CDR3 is CASSPGTFFYEQYF. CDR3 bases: TGTGCCAGCAGCCCCGGGACATTTTTCTACGAGCAGTACTTC.

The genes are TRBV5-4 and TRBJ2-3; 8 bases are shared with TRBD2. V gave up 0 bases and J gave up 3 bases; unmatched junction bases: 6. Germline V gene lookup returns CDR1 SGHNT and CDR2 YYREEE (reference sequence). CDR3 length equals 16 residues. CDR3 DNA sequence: TGTGCCAGCAGCTTGGAGCAAGCGGGAGTAACAGATACGCAGTATTTT. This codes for CASSLEQAGVTDTQYF.

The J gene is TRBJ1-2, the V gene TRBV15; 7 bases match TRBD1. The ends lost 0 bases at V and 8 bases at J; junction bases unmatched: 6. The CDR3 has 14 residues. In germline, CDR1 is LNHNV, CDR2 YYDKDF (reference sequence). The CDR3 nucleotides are TGTGCCACCAGCAGAGATCGACAGGGTTTAGGCTACACCTTC. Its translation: CATSRDRQGLGYTF.

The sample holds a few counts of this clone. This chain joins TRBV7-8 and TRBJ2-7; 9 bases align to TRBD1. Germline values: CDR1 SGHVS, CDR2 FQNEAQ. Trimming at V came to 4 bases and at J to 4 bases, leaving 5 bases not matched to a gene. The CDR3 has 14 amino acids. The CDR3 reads CASSSTGGEYEQYF. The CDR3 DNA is TGTGCCAGCAGCTCGACAGGGGGAGAGTACGAGCAGTACTTC.

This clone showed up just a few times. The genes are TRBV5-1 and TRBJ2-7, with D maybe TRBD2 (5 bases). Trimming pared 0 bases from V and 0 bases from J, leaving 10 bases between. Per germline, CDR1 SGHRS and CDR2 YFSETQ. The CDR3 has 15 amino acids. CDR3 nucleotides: TGCGCCAGCAGCTTGGGGACCACTAGCTCCTACGAGCAGTACTTC. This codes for CASSLGTTSSYEQYF.

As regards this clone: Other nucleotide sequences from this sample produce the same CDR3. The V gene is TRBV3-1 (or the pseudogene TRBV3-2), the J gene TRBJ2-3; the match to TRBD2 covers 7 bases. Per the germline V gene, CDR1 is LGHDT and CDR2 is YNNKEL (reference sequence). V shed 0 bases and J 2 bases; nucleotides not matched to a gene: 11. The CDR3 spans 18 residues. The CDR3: CASSQDAPGGGFTDTQYF. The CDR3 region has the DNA TGTGCCAGCAGCCAAGACGCCCCGGGCGGGGGATTCACAGATACGCAGTATTTT.

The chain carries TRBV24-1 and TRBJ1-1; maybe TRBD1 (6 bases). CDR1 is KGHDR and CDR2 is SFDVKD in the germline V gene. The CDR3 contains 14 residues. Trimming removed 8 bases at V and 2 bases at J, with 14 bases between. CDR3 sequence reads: CATKGGGENTEAFF. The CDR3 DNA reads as TGTGCCACCAAAGGTGGGGGCGAAAACACTGAAGCTTTCTTT.

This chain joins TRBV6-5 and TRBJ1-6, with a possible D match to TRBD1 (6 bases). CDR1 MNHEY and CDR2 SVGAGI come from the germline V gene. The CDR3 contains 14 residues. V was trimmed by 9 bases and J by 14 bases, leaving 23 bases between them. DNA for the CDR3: TGTGCCAGTAAACAGGGCGCTAGAACAGGGTCCCTCCACTTT. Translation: CASKQGARTGSLHF.

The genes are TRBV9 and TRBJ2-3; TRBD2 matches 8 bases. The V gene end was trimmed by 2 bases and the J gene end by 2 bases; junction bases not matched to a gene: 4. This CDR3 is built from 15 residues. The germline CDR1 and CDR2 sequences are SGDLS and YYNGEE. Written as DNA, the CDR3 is TGTGCCAGCAGCGTGGGCGGGGGGAACACAGATACGCAGTATTTT. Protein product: CASSVGGGNTDTQYF.

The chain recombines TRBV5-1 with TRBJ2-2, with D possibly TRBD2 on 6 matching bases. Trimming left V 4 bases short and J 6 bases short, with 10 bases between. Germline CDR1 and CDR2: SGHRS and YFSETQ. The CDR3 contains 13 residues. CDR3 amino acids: CASSVGGAGELFF. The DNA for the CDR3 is TGCGCCAGCAGCGTCGGAGGGGCCGGGGAGCTGTTTTTT.

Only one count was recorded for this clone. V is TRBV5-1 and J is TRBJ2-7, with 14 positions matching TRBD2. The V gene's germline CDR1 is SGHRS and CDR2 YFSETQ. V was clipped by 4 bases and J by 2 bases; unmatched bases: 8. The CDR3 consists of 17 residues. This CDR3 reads CASSPGTSGSRAYEQYF. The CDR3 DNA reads TGCGCCAGCAGCCCTGGGACTAGCGGGAGTAGGGCCTACGAGCAGTACTTC. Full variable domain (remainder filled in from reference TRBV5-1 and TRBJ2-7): KAGVTQTPRYLIKTRGQQVTLSCSPISGHRSVSWYQQTPGQGLQFLFEYFSETQRNKGNFPGRFSGRQFSNSRSEMNVSTLELGDSALYLCASSPGTSGSRAYEQYFGPGTRLTVT.

CDR3 sequence reads: CASSPSRLGSPLHF. The CDR3 nucleotides read TGTGCCAGCTCACCCAGCAGGCTGGGTTCACCCCTCCACTTT. V is TRBV18 and J is TRBJ1-6; D gene uncertain. CDR3 length: 14 residues. Germline-derived CDR1 and CDR2 are KGHSH and LQKENI. The V end was cut by 3 bases, the J end by 9 bases, with 12 bases between.

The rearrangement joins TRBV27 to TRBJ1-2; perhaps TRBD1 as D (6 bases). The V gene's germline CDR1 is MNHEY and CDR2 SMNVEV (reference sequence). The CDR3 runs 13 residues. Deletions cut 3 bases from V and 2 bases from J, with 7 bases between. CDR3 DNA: TGTGCCAGCAGTTTCCAGGGGAACTATGGCTACACCTTC. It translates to CASSFQGNYGYTF.

CDR3 sequence reads: CASNPGLSSYNEQFF. In DNA, the CDR3 is TGTGCCAGCAATCCGGGATTGAGCTCCTACAATGAGCAGTTCTTC. The gene calls are TRBV9 and TRBJ2-1; perhaps TRBD2 as D (5 bases). This CDR3 region has 15 residues. Deletions cut 6 bases from V and 0 bases from J, with 13 bases between. CDR1 is SGDLS and CDR2 is YYNGEE in the germline V gene.